Shown below are 17 T cell receptor beta chains from a single sample sequenced in a study of blood T cell repertoires in COVID-19. Only in-frame clones appear in the TCRdb table, and some are missing; sequencing was by immunoSEQ multiplex PCR. Among 130,000 or so clones listed, over 65% were seen once. The sample taken for sequencing was peripheral blood. The receptor source for this set is a man aged 50 to 59 with acute or convalescent COVID-19.

This rearrangement joins TRBV5-6 to TRBJ2-5; TRBD1 might be the D (5 bases). CDR1 and CDR2 from the germline V gene are SGHDT and YYEEEE. Trimming left V 0 bases short and J 4 bases short, with 16 bases between. The CDR3 covers 16 residues. CDR3 sequence (DNA): TGTGCCAGCAGCTTGGCCCTTTTAAGGGGCGGAGAGACCCAGTACTTC. This translates into CASSLALLRGGETQYF.

This sequence joins TRBV10-1 and TRBJ1-1; no clear D gene. Looked up from germline, CDR1 is WNHNN and CDR2 is SYGVQD (reference sequence). Trimming took off 3 bases at V and 11 bases at J, with 16 bases between the two ends. This CDR3 region has 13 residues. CDR3 bases: TGCGCCAGCAGTGACACGTTGGAGGCCCGGGCTTTCTTT. It is translated as CASSDTLEARAFF.

This sequence joins TRBV18 and TRBJ1-1, with D perhaps TRBD1 (6 bases). This CDR3 spans 14 amino acids. V gave up 6 bases and J gave up 2 bases, with 13 bases separating them. Germline CDR1 reads KGHSH; CDR2 reads LQKENI. The CDR3 DNA follows: TGTGCCAGCTCTCGGGACATAAGCAACACTGAAGCTTTCTTT. This encodes CASSRDISNTEAFF.

The table lists this clone with a few counts. At the DNA level, this CDR3 is encoded by other sequences in the same sample as well. The chain employs TRBV3-1 (or the pseudogene TRBV3-2) and TRBJ1-5; perhaps TRBD1 as D (5 bases). Looked up from germline, CDR1 is LGHDT and CDR2 is YNNKEL (reference sequence). V lost 3 bases to trimming and J lost 4 bases, with 7 bases between them. The CDR3 loop spans 13 amino acids. The CDR3 is CASSQDINQPQHF. CDR3 bases: TGTGCCAGCAGCCAGGACATAAATCAGCCCCAGCATTTT.

This sequence joins TRBV10-3 and TRBJ2-5; weak D call: TRBD1 (6 bases). V was shortened by 2 bases and J by 5 bases, with 15 bases between the two germline ends. This CDR3 has 15 amino acids. In germline, CDR1 is ENHRY, CDR2 SYGVKD. CDR3 in DNA: TGTGCCATCAGTGAGGTCGGTGGGGGCGATGAGACCCAGTACTTC. Translated, it gives CAISEVGGGDETQYF.

The rearrangement uses TRBV6-1 and TRBJ1-1; tentative D call: TRBD1 (5 bases). The CDR3 spans 10 residues. CDR1 is MNHNS, CDR2 SASEGT, per germline. Between the trimmed V and J ends, which lost 3 bases and 11 bases, there was a span of 7 bases. The CDR3 reads CASSDRDAFF. The CDR3 DNA sequence: TGTGCCAGCAGTGACAGGGATGCTTTCTTT.

The rearrangement links TRBV6-5 to TRBJ1-2; D remains unclear. The ends were cut back, 6 bases at V and 5 bases at J, with 10 bases in the middle. The germline CDR1 and CDR2 sequences are MNHEY and SVGAGI. This CDR3 region has 12 residues. CDR3 sequence: CASSTGGYGYTF. The CDR3 region has the DNA TGTGCCAGCAGCACGGGTGGGTATGGCTACACCTTC.

V is TRBV4-2 and J is TRBJ1-4; the D gene is possibly TRBD1 (6 bases). Germline CDR1 is LGHNA and CDR2 is YNFKEQ. Trimming cost V 0 bases and J 13 bases, with 15 bases left between them. CDR3 length: 14 amino acids. The CDR3 region is CASSQDFGGSPLFF. The CDR3 nucleotides are TGTGCCAGCAGCCAAGATTTTGGGGGCAGCCCACTGTTTTTT.

V and J are TRBV5-4 and TRBJ1-2; unclear D gene. This CDR3 has 16 residues. V gave up 0 bases and J gave up 5 bases, with 17 bases separating them. In germline, CDR1 is SGHNT, CDR2 YYREEE (reference sequence). CDR3 nucleotide sequence: TGTGCCAGCAGCTTGGGCGGTGGTGGGAGTGGGTATGGCTACACCTTC. This codes for CASSLGGGGSGYGYTF.

This CDR3 is CASAPPGTGHNQPQHF. Here the CDR3 DNA reads TGTGCTAGTGCTCCCCCCGGGACAGGGCATAATCAGCCCCAGCATTTT. The rearrangement joins TRBV12-5 to TRBJ1-5, with 9 bases identical to TRBD1. V gave up 7 bases and J gave up 4 bases; unmatched junction bases: 11. The germline CDR1 and CDR2 sequences are LGHNT and FRNRAP. CDR3 length: 16 amino acids. Filled out from reference TRBV12-5 and TRBJ1-5, the complete variable domain reads DARVTQTPRHKVTEMGQEVTMRCQPILGHNTVFWYRQTMMQGLELLAYFRNRAPLDDSGMPKDRFSAEMPDATLATLKIQPSEPRDSAVYFCASAPPGTGHNQPQHFGDGTRLSIL.

The chain has TRBV18 and TRBJ2-5, with D maybe TRBD1 (7 bases). The V end lost 0 bases, the J end lost 4 bases, and 24 bases lay between the germline ends. From germline, CDR1 is KGHSH and CDR2 LQKENI. This CDR3 has 19 amino acids. Written as DNA, the CDR3 is TGTGCCAGCTCACCACCGGAAAATAACAGGGGAGGCCGCCCAGAGACCCAGTACTTC. It translates to CASSPPENNRGGRPETQYF.

The chain carries TRBV11-2 and TRBJ2-7; D gene ambiguous. This CDR3 is 12 amino acids long. With 5 bases removed from V and 6 bases from J, the gap between germline ends came to 11 bases. CDR1 is SGHAT and CDR2 is FQNNGV in the germline V gene. In DNA form, the CDR3 reads TGTGCCAGCAGCCACCTAGACGGCGAGCAGTACGTC. Its protein product is CASSHLDGEQYV.

This chain uses TRBV7-8 with TRBJ1-1; D gene unclear. The CDR3 spans 13 residues. V lost 5 bases and J 1 base, leaving 8 bases between the germline ends. The V gene's germline CDR1 is SGHVS and CDR2 FQNEAQ. CDR3 residues: CASSLTENTEAFF. CDR3 DNA sequence: TGTGCCAGCAGCCTAACAGAGAACACTGAAGCTTTCTTT.

The rearrangement joins TRBV5-8 to TRBJ2-5; 14 nucleotides align to TRBD2. Germline CDR1 SGHTS, CDR2 YDEGEE. Losses at the gene ends were 3 bases for V and 6 bases for J; bases not matched to a gene: 7. The CDR3 length is 16 residues. CDR3 coding DNA: TGTGCCAGCAGCTCCCGACTAGCGGGGGGGTCGAAGACCCAGTACTTC. This codes for CASSSRLAGGSKTQYF.

The genes are TRBV11-3 and TRBJ2-5, with D tentatively TRBD1 (6 bases). Trimming shortened V by 5 bases and J by 3 bases, and 10 bases separated the two germline ends. Per germline, CDR1 SGHNT and CDR2 YENEEA. The CDR3 length is 13 residues. CDR3 residues: CASSQNREETQYF. CDR3 DNA sequence: TGTGCCAGCAGCCAAAACAGGGAAGAGACCCAGTACTTC.

V is TRBV5-1 and J is TRBJ1-3, with D possibly being TRBD1 (5 bases). The CDR3 consists of 16 residues. Germline V lookup: CDR1 SGHRS, CDR2 YFSETQ. The V and J ends lost 0 bases and 0 bases respectively, with 10 bases between them. The CDR3 protein is CASSLGGGSSGNTIYF. The CDR3, as DNA: TGCGCCAGCAGCTTGGGGGGCGGCAGCTCTGGAAACACCATATATTTT.

The CDR3 is CASSSSWTDQETQYF. The DNA of the CDR3 is TGTGCCAGCAGCTCATCTTGGACAGATCAAGAGACCCAGTACTTC. This chain joins TRBV9 and TRBJ2-5; D is perhaps TRBD1 (6 bases). This CDR3 is built from 15 residues. CDR1 and CDR2 (germline): SGDLS, YYNGEE. V lost 4 bases and J lost 2, with 15 bases in between. The complete variable domain, with remaining parts taken from reference TRBV9 and TRBJ2-5, reads DSGVTQTPKHLITATGQRVTLRCSPRSGDLSVYWYQQSLDQGLQFLIQYYNGEERAKGNILERFSAQQFPDLHSELNLSSLELGDSALYFCASSSSWTDQETQYFGPGTRLLVL.